This T cell receptor beta chain is from a study of blood T cell repertoires in COVID-19. The repertoire was sequenced with immunoSEQ multiplex PCR; TCRdb's copy has only in-frame clones and lacks some. Counted here are roughly 110,000 clones, roughly 86% occurring once; the ten biggest clones make up 3.5% to 4.5%. The length of the CDR3 is 15 residues. Germline CDR1 is MNHNS and CDR2 is SASEGT. The V end was cut by 1 base, the J end by 6 bases, with 13 bases between. The specimen was peripheral blood. The chain is built from TRBV6-1 and TRBJ1-5, with D unclear. The sequence derives from a man between 40 and 49 years old with acute or convalescent COVID-19. The CDR3 region is CASSEDSGRGQPQHF. CDR3 coding DNA: TGTGCCAGCAGTGAAGACAGCGGAAGAGGTCAGCCCCAGCATTTT.